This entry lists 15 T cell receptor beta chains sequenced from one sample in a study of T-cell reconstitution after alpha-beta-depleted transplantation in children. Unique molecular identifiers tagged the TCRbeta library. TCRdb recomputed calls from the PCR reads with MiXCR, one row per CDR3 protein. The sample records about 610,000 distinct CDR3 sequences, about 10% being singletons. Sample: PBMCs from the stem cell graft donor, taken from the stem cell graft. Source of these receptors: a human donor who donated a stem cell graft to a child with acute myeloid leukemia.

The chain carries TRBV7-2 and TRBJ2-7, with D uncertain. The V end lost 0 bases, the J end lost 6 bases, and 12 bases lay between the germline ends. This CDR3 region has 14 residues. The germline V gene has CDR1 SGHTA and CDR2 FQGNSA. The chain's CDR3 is CASSLALNPIEQYF. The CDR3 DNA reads TGTGCCAGCAGCTTAGCCCTGAACCCCATCGAGCAGTACTTC.

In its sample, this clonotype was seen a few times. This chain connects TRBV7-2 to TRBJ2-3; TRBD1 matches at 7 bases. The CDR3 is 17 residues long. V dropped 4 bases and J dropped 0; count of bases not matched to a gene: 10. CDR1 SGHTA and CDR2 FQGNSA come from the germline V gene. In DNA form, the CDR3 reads TGTGCCAGCAGCTCGCGACCCGGGACAGTGAGCACAGATACGCAGTATTTT. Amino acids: CASSSRPGTVSTDTQYF.

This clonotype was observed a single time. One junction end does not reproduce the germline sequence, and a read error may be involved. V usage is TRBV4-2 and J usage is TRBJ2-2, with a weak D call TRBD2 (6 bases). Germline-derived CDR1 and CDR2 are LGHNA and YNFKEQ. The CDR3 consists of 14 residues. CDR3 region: CASSQEVGTGEVFF. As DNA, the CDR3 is TGTGCCAGCAGCCAAGAGGTCGGCACCGGGGAGGTGTTTTTT.

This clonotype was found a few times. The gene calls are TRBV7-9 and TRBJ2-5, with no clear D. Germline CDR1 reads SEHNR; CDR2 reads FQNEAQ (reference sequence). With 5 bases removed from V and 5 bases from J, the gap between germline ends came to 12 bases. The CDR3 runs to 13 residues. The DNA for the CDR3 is TGTGCCAGCAGCCCGGTCGCCGGGGAGACCCAGTACTTC. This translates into CASSPVAGETQYF. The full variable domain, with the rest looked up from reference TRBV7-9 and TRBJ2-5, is DTGVSQNPRHKITKRGQNVTFRCDPISEHNRLYWYRQTLGQGPEFLTYFQNEAQLEKSRLLSDRFSAERPKGSFSTLEIQRTEQGDSAMYLCASSPVAGETQYFGPGTRLLVL.

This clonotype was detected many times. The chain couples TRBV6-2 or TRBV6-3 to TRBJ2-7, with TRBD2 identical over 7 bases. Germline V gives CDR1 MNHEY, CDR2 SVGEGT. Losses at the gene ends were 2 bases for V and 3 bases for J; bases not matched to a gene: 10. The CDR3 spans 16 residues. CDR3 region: CASSYLPQTSLYEQYF. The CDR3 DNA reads TGTGCCAGCAGTTACCTTCCCCAGACTAGCCTCTACGAGCAGTACTTC.

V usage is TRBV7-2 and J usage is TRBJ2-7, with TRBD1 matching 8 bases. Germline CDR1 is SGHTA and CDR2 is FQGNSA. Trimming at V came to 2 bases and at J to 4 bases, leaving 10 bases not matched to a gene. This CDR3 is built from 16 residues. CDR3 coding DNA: TGTGCCAGCAGCTTATTTGTGTCGACAGGGGTATACGAGCAGTACTTC. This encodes CASSLFVSTGVYEQYF.

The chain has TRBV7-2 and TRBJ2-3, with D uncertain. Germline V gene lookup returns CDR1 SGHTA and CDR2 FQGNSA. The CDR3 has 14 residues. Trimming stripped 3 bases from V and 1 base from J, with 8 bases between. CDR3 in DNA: TGTGCCAGCAGCTTTCAATGGGGCACAGATACGCAGTATTTT. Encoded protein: CASSFQWGTDTQYF.

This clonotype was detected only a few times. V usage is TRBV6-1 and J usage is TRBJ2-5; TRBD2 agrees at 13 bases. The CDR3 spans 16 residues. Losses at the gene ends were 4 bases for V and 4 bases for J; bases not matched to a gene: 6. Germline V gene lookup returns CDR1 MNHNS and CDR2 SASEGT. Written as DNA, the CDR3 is TGTGCCAGCAGTGCCGAACTAGCGGGAGGGCCAGAGACCCAGTACTTC. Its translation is CASSAELAGGPETQYF.

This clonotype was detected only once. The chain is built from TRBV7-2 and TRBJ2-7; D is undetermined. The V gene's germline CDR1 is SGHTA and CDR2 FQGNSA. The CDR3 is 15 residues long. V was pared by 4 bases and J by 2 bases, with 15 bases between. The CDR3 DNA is TGTGCCAGCAGCTCCCCCAGATATTCTACCTACGAGCAGTACTTC. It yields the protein CASSSPRYSTYEQYF.

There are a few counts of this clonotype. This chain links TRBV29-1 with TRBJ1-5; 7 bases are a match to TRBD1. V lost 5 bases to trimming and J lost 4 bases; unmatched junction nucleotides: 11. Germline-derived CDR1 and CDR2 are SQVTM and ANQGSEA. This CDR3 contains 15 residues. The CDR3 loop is CSVRGGGGGNQPQHF. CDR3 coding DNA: TGCAGCGTTCGTGGAGGGGGCGGTGGGAATCAGCCCCAGCATTTT.

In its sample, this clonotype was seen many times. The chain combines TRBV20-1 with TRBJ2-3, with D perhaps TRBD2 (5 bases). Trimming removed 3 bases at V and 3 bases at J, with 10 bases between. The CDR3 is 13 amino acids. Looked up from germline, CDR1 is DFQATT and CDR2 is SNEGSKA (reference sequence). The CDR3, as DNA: TGCAGTGCTAGGGAGGTTGGAACAGATACGCAGTATTTT. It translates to CSAREVGTDTQYF.

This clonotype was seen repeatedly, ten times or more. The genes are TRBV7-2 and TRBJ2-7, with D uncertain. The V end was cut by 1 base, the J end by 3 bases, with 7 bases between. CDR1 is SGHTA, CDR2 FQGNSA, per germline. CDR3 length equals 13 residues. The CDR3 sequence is CASSLETNYEQYF. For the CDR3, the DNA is TGTGCCAGCAGCTTAGAAACAAACTACGAGCAGTACTTC.

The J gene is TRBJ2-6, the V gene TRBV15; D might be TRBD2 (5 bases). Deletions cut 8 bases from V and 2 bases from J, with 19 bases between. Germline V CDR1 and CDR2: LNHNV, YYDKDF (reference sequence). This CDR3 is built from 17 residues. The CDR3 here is CATAPTGKRAGANVLTF. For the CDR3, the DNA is TGTGCCACCGCACCGACGGGGAAGCGAGCTGGGGCCAACGTCCTGACTTTC.

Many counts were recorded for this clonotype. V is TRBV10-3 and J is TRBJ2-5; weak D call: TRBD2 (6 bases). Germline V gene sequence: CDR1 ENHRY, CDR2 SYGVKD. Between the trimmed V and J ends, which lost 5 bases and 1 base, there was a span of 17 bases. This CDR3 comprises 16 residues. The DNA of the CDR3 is TGTGCCATCAGTTTACCCCCGGGAGCCCTCCAAGAGACCCAGTACTTC. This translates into CAISLPPGALQETQYF.

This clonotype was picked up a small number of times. The CDR3 spells CARGVRGTFNEQYF. The CDR3 region has the DNA TGCGCCAGAGGGGTCCGGGGAACCTTTAACGAGCAGTACTTC. This chain links TRBV4-3 with TRBJ2-7; D could derive from TRBD1 or TRBD2 (5 bases each). CDR1 LGHNA and CDR2 YSLEER come from the germline V gene. This CDR3 is 14 amino acids long. The V end was cut by 9 bases, the J end by 5 bases, with 20 bases between.